This TCR beta chain was obtained from a study of cytomegalovirus exposure and HLA in healthy donors. Primers for the PCR totalled 60 Vbeta and 13 Jbeta. Using immunoSEQ multiplex PCR, the repertoire was profiled, and TCRdb retains in-frame clones only, with some absent. The sample carries about 160,000 clones, approximately 84% recorded once. This CDR3 is 14 amino acids long. V was pared by 5 bases and J by 1 base, with 8 bases between. CDR1 is LNHNV and CDR2 is YYDKDF in the germline V gene (reference sequence). Donors consisted of healthy bone marrow donors. This clone was observed a single time. As yet, its antigen is unknown. General study findings and limits: In a later analysis, an Asian-associated ancestry cluster reportedly showed fewer N-insertions than the approximately 700-donor mean.

Sequenced sample: PBMCs. This sequence originates from a male donor in good health and CMV-seropositive. The V gene is TRBV15, the J gene TRBJ2-2; unclear D gene. CDR3 nucleotide sequence: TGTGCCACCAGCGGCCAGATGAACACCGGGGAGCTGTTTTTT. Encoded protein: CATSGQMNTGELFF.